This entry features one TCR beta chain sequence. What antigen it recognizes has not been identified. Nothing much larger sits one base from this clone, and base qualities are not available. Each collaborating institution followed its own protocols to collect whole blood in K2EDTA tubes. For TCRbeta analysis, collaborators shipped samples as frozen whole blood, isolated PBMCs, or DNA extracted from either of those sample types. TCRbeta CDR3 regions were amplified from genomic DNA by means of the immunoSEQ Assay, a bias-controlled multiplex PCR. In the original analysis: Nucleated cell counts per sample were estimated from amplification of reference gene primers within the assay. To quantify the absolute abundance of each unique TCRbeta CDR3 rearrangement, sequence reads were collapsed and filtered. Productive Simpson clonality was computed per sample as the square root of Simpson's diversity index over productive rearrangements. The source is immuneACCESS, and TCRdb retained only in-frame sequences with V and J called. Part of the clones is not carried over; for the studies checked, unresolved V genes explain less than half of this, and the remainder is unexplained. For V, J and clone size, that table is used; D and trimming come from the DNA. The sample table contains about 94,000 clones; only one count was recorded for around 82% of them. The ten biggest clones cover 6.3% of the sample.

CDR1 and CDR2 were assigned from the germline V gene as SGDLS and YYNGEE. V was cut back by 0 bases and J by 5 bases, leaving a gap of 17 bases between them. The CDR3 measures 16 amino acids from cysteine to phenylalanine. Left in the record is the CDR3 DNA by itself, 48 bases read in frame from the first base. These data originate in a study of blood T cell repertoires in COVID-19 (dated by TCRdb to the early 2020s). About the investigation overall: The collaborator samples originated in the United States, Italy and Spain and spanned the acute and convalescent phases of COVID-19. The prospective study material was composed of cDNA or gDNA derived from T cells, B-cell-depleted T cells, or PBMCs. Deeply sampled blood TCRbeta repertoires from subjects exposed to, actively infected with, or recovered from COVID-19 were included in the dataset. The repertoires were made available in a free public database intended to serve as a resource for research on the immune response to SARS-CoV-2. The samples were drawn from the first 160 participants of the ongoing ImmuneRACE study and from 1,254 subjects provided by 6 global collaborators. A de-identified subject ID, COVID-19 status, age in years and sex were almost always included in the sample metadata. HLA class I and class II types, where available, came from metadata supplied by the sample provider rather than from assay-based typing.

The paper's findings and limits, for the study overall: The amount of clinical and demographic metadata varied by source and participant and was provided uncurated.

Sequencing was carried out using peripheral blood. The V and J genes are TRBV9 and TRBJ2-5; TRBD2 is a weak D gene call, 6 bases matching. The TCR originated in a man in his 60s with acute or convalescent COVID-19. The nucleotide sequence reads TGTGCCAGCAGCGTAGAGGGCCGGGGGAGTTTGGAGACCCAGTACTTC. Its amino acids are CASSVEGRGSLETQYF.